The 9 T cell receptor beta chains listed next were all sequenced from one sample in a study of blood T cell repertoires in COVID-19. Measured with immunoSEQ multiplex PCR; TCRdb has only the in-frame clones, and not every one. The sample lists about 120,000 clones, roughly four fifths occurring once. Sequenced input: peripheral blood. The receptors originated from a human donor in a cohort sampled during active COVID-19.

The rearrangement links TRBV11-2 to TRBJ2-1; TRBD2 matches 9 bases. Germline V gene lookup returns CDR1 SGHAT and CDR2 FQNNGV. The CDR3 has 17 amino acids. J was trimmed by 2 bases and V by 0 bases; bases with no gene match: 5. The CDR3 is CASSLDWSSGAYNEQFF. The DNA for the CDR3 is TGTGCCAGCAGCTTAGATTGGTCTAGCGGGGCCTACAATGAGCAGTTCTTC.

The chain is built from TRBV4-3 and TRBJ2-5, with TRBD1 as a possible D gene (5 bases). CDR1 and CDR2 from the germline V gene are LGHNA and YSLEER. The CDR3 is 13 amino acids. V shed 3 bases and J shed 2 bases, with 7 bases lying between them. In DNA, the CDR3 is TGCGCCAGCAGCCAGGGGCAGCAAGAGACCCAGTACTTC. Protein: CASSQGQQETQYF.

The chain combines TRBV2 with TRBJ1-2, with 8 bases lining up with TRBD1. Germline trimming cut 9 bases from V and 6 bases from J; bases unmatched to any gene: 9. This CDR3 contains 13 residues. CDR1 and CDR2 (germline): SNHLY, FYNNEI. The CDR3 bases are TGTGCCAGAAAGACAGGGGAGGTTAATGGCTACACCTTC. Translated: CARKTGEVNGYTF. Full variable domain (missing parts from reference TRBV2 and TRBJ1-2): EPEVTQTPSHQVTQMGQEVILRCVPISNHLYFYWYRQILGQKVEFLVSFYNNEISEKSEIFDDQFSVERPDGSNFTLKIRSTKLEDSAMYFCARKTGEVNGYTFGSGTRLTVV.

The chain couples TRBV7-7 to TRBJ2-1; D might be TRBD2 (6 bases). Germline V gives CDR1 SSHAT, CDR2 FNYEAQ (reference sequence). V lost 1 base and J 6 bases, leaving 10 bases between the germline ends. The CDR3 sequence is 14 residues long. The CDR3 is CASSLEPGSNEQFF. CDR3 DNA sequence: TGTGCCAGCAGCTTAGAGCCCGGGAGCAATGAGCAGTTCTTC.

This chain uses TRBV6-5 with TRBJ2-3, with 13 bases fitting TRBD2. Trimming took 6 bases from V and 5 from J; bases not matched to a gene: 5. Per germline, CDR1 MNHEY and CDR2 SVGAGI. The length of the CDR3 is 15 residues. The CDR3 here is CASSKGLAGQDTQYF. The CDR3 DNA reads TGTGCCAGCAGCAAGGGACTAGCGGGACAAGATACGCAGTATTTT.

CDR3: CASSPIYNQPQHF. The CDR3 nucleotides are TGTGCCAGCAGCCCTATTTATAACCAGCCCCAGCATTTT. J is TRBJ1-5 and V is TRBV7-2, with D hard to call. This CDR3 spans 13 amino acids. Germline V lookup: CDR1 SGHTA, CDR2 FQGNSA. V was clipped by 5 bases and J by 7 bases, with 12 bases between them. Supplemented by reference TRBV7-2 and TRBJ1-5, the full variable domain reads GAGVSQSPSNKVTEKGKDVELRCDPISGHTALYWYRQSLGQGLEFLIYFQGNSAPDKSGLPSDRFSAERTGGSVSTLTIQRTQQEDSAVYLCASSPIYNQPQHFGDGTRLSIL.

The chain employs TRBV7-6 and TRBJ1-6; unclear D gene. This CDR3 contains 15 residues. CDR1 and CDR2 (germline): SGHVS, FNYEAQ. Trimming left V 5 bases short and J 4 bases short, with 12 bases between. CDR3 sequence: CASSITRDYNSPLHF. Written as DNA, the CDR3 is TGTGCCAGCAGCATCACTCGGGATTATAATTCACCCCTCCACTTT. The variable domain in full, with the rest retrieved from reference TRBV7-6 and TRBJ1-6, is GAGVSQSPRYKVTKRGQDVALRCDPISGHVSLYWYRQALGQGPEFLTYFNYEAQQDKSGLPNDRFSAERPEGSISTLTIQRTEQRDSAMYRCASSITRDYNSPLHFGNGTRLTVT.

J is TRBJ2-3 and V is TRBV7-9; possibly TRBD2 for D (6 bases). The ends were cut back, 4 bases at V and 1 base at J, with 12 bases in the middle. This CDR3 comprises 15 residues. Germline CDR1 is SEHNR and CDR2 is FQNEAQ (reference sequence). DNA of the CDR3: TGTGCCAGCAGCTCATGGGGGGACGGCACAGATACGCAGTATTTT. Encoded protein: CASSSWGDGTDTQYF.

The chain recombines TRBV6-5 with TRBJ2-7; D perhaps matches TRBD1 (5 bases). V lost 4 bases and J lost 5, with 9 bases in between. CDR1 and CDR2 (germline): MNHEY, SVGAGI. The CDR3 runs 12 residues. CDR3 protein: CASSSHRNEQYF. The CDR3 DNA reads TGTGCCAGCAGTTCCCACAGGAACGAGCAGTACTTC.